This T cell receptor (beta chain) was documented in a study of response to subunit inactivated influenza vaccine. Study results and caveats: The authors offered the suggestion that each seasonal influenza vaccination recruits few new T cells.

From germline, CDR1 is MNHEY and CDR2 SMNVEV (reference sequence). This CDR3 comprises 15 residues. V lost 4 bases to trimming and J lost 3 bases, with 14 bases between them. TCRdb fed the RT-PCR reads into MiXCR, producing one record per CDR3 protein. The sample includes over 750,000 distinct CDR3 sequences, about 20% of them seen just once. This clonotype was observed at least ten times. Its matching antigen is unknown. The sample consisted of PBMCs from blood, taken 5 days after vaccination. The chain employs TRBV27 and TRBJ2-3, with D perhaps matching TRBD2 (6 bases). The clonotype originates from a man aged 50 to 60 who received an inactivated influenza vaccine. CDR3 loop: CASSSPVGSTDTQYF. CDR3 DNA: TGTGCCAGCAGTTCCCCTGTCGGGAGTACAGATACGCAGTATTTT.